These 30 T cell receptor beta chains were sequenced from one sample in a study of CD8 T cell repertoires and HIV-1 epitope variants. These receptors are not linked to any known antigen. Libraries were prepared by immunoSEQ multiplex PCR; TCRdb keeps only in-frame clonotypes and omits some of them. The sample holds 5,000 or so clones, approximately 65% seen once. The sample taken for sequencing was cultured CD8+ T cells derived from PBMCs. The receptors derive from a male donor with HIV.

The gene calls are TRBV19 and TRBJ2-4, with 11 bases fitting TRBD2. Germline CDR1 reads LNHDA; CDR2 reads SQIVND (reference sequence). V shed 9 bases, J shed 9 bases, and the junction held 7 bases outside the gene matches. CDR3 length equals 13 residues. For the CDR3, the DNA is TGTGCCAGGGCTACTAGCGGGAGAGGCATTCAGTACTTC. It is translated as CARATSGRGIQYF. The whole variable domain, remainder taken from reference TRBV19 and TRBJ2-4, is DGGITQSPKYLFRKEGQNVTLSCEQNLNHDAMYWYRQDPGQGLRLIYYSQIVNDFQKGDIAEGYSVSREKKESFPLTVTSAQKNPTAFYLCARATSGRGIQYFGAGTRLSVL.

The chain couples TRBV7-2 to TRBJ2-1, with TRBD1 matching over 10 bases. The V gene's germline CDR1 is SGHTA and CDR2 FQGNSA. The CDR3 is made up of 16 amino acids. The junction had 6 bases not matched to a gene; V was cut back by 5 bases and J by 2 bases. The CDR3, as DNA: TGTGCCAGCAGCACCGACAGGGGGCGCGCCTACAATGAGCAGTTCTTC. The encoded protein is CASSTDRGRAYNEQFF.

The chain links TRBV7-8 to TRBJ2-3, with 10 bases identical to TRBD1. This CDR3 comprises 16 residues. Germline-derived CDR1 and CDR2 are SGHVS and FQNEAQ. With 5 bases clipped from V and 2 bases from J, the junction kept 7 bases outside the gene matches. In nucleotides, the CDR3 is TGTGCCAGCAGCCCCTATGGGACAGGGGACACAGATACGCAGTATTTT. Protein: CASSPYGTGDTDTQYF.

This clone is large. The chain recombines TRBV7-9 with TRBJ1-1; the D gene is possibly TRBD1 (6 bases). CDR1 SEHNR and CDR2 FQNEAQ come from the germline V gene (reference sequence). The V and J ends lost 5 bases and 5 bases respectively, with 24 bases between them. The CDR3 runs 17 residues. CDR3 sequence: CASSPRGMGASRTEAFF. In DNA, the CDR3 is TGTGCCAGCAGCCCCCGGGGGATGGGGGCATCGAGAACTGAAGCTTTCTTT.

This chain uses TRBV30 with TRBJ2-1; 7 bases line up with TRBD2. The CDR3 runs to 13 residues. Germline V gives CDR1 GTSNPN, CDR2 SVGIG (reference sequence). V gave up 4 bases and J gave up 5 bases; unmatched junction bases: 5. CDR3 sequence: CAWTMGGNNEQFF. The CDR3 nucleotides read TGTGCCTGGACGATGGGGGGGAACAATGAGCAGTTCTTC.

The chain carries TRBV28 and TRBJ1-2; possible D gene TRBD1, 6 bases. V dropped 5 bases and J dropped 8 bases, with 15 bases sitting between them. Per the germline V gene, CDR1 is MDHEN and CDR2 is SYDVKM. This CDR3 contains 13 residues. CDR3 DNA: TGTGCCAGCAGTGGGACATCGCCCCCGGGCTACACCTTC. Protein sequence: CASSGTSPPGYTF.

This clone was recorded only once. The chain recombines TRBV10-3 with TRBJ2-1; D remains ambiguous. V lost 2 bases and J 4 bases, leaving 6 bases between the germline ends. In germline, CDR1 is ENHRY, CDR2 SYGVKD. CDR3 length: 13 residues. As DNA, the CDR3 is TGTGCCATCAGTGAGCGCTTATACAATGAGCAGTTCTTC. Translated: CAISERLYNEQFF.

The J gene is TRBJ1-1, the V gene TRBV7-8, with D maybe TRBD1 (5 bases). Germline V lookup: CDR1 SGHVS, CDR2 FQNEAQ. The CDR3 length is 13 residues. V lost 2 bases, J lost 11 bases, and 15 bases lay in between. Here the CDR3 DNA reads TGTGCCAGCAGCTTAATCAACCAAGGGGTCGCTTTCTTT. Encoded protein: CASSLINQGVAFF.

The gene calls are TRBV28 and TRBJ1-2, with 10 bases that match TRBD1. Germline assignment: CDR1 MDHEN and CDR2 SYDVKM. The CDR3 sequence is 13 residues long. The ends lost 10 bases at V and 3 bases at J; junction bases unmatched: 5. CDR3 loop: CATPGQGYYGYTF. The CDR3 DNA sequence: TGTGCCACCCCGGGACAGGGGTACTATGGCTACACCTTC.

The table lists this clone with a count of one. V is TRBV11-2 and J is TRBJ1-2; D gene ambiguous. V was shortened by 3 bases and J by 4 bases, with 12 bases between the two germline ends. This CDR3 comprises 14 residues. CDR1 and CDR2 (germline): SGHAT, FQNNGV. The CDR3 loop is CASSFGVPFYGYTF. The CDR3 coding sequence is TGTGCCAGCAGCTTTGGGGTCCCCTTCTATGGCTACACCTTC.

Of note for this clone: An end of the junction differs from the germline gene, which may be a read error. The sample holds other DNA sequences that translate to the same CDR3. The chain couples TRBV5-4 to TRBJ2-7; 8 bases map to TRBD1. The CDR3 totals 13 residues. Germline assignment: CDR1 SGHNT and CDR2 YYREEE (reference sequence). DNA for the CDR3: TGTGCCAGCAGCTTGGGACAGGGGAACGAACAGTACTTC. It codes for CASSLGQGNEQYF.

This clone appeared a few times. The gene calls are TRBV28 and TRBJ1-3; D is uncertain. This CDR3 has 14 amino acids. The germline V and J ends were trimmed by 2 bases and 2 bases, with 7 bases remaining between them. CDR1 is MDHEN, CDR2 SYDVKM, per germline. The chain's CDR3 is CASSLGGPGNTIYF. The DNA of the CDR3 is TGTGCCAGCAGTTTAGGTGGGCCTGGAAACACCATATATTTT.

The V call is TRBV5-4, the J call TRBJ1-6; D gene uncertain. The length of the CDR3 is 12 residues. V lost 3 bases, J lost 2 bases, and 0 bases lay in between. Looked up from germline, CDR1 is SGHNT and CDR2 is YYREEE (reference sequence). The CDR3 DNA reads as TGTGCCAGCAGCTCCTATAATTCACCCCTCCACTTT. Translation gives CASSSYNSPLHF.

The chain carries TRBV5-6 and TRBJ1-1; D not resolved. Germline assignment: CDR1 SGHDT and CDR2 YYEEEE. V was cut by 6 bases and J by 6 bases, with 24 bases left in between. The CDR3 loop spans 16 amino acids. The CDR3 DNA reads as TGTGCCAGCAACCCCGGCCGGGGAAGGGCCCGGGCTGAAGCTTTCTTT. Translation gives CASNPGRGRARAEAFF.

The chain has TRBV23-1 and TRBJ1-1, with 10 bases matching TRBD1. TRBV23-1 is marked as an open reading frame, function uncertain. The V and J ends lost 3 bases and 0 bases, in that order; junction bases with no gene match: 4. There are 16 residues in the CDR3. The CDR3 loop reads CASSHSGTGVNTEAFF. Here the CDR3 DNA reads TGCGCCAGCAGTCATTCCGGGACAGGGGTGAACACTGAAGCTTTCTTT.

This clone appeared a single time. The CDR3 DNA follows: TGTGCCAGCTCCTCGACCCCCGATCAGCCCCAGCATTTT. Its protein is CASSSTPDQPQHF. The chain combines TRBV6-6 with TRBJ1-5; no firm D call. Germline values: CDR1 MNHNY, CDR2 SVGAGI (reference sequence). The CDR3 totals 13 residues. V lost 8 bases and J lost 5, with 13 bases in between.

V and J are TRBV6-5 and TRBJ2-7; the D gene is possibly TRBD2 (5 bases). CDR1 and CDR2 from the germline V gene are MNHEY and SVGAGI. The V end was cut by 2 bases, the J end by 5 bases, with 10 bases between. CDR3 size: 13 residues. CDR3 DNA: TGTGCCAGCAGTTACGAGGGATTGGACGAGCAGTACTTC. Its protein product is CASSYEGLDEQYF.

This clone was seen more than once but under ten times. The V and J genes are TRBV7-6 and TRBJ2-7, with D unclear. Germline CDR1 SGHVS, CDR2 FNYEAQ. This CDR3 has 15 residues. V lost 1 base to trimming and J lost 3 bases, with 13 bases between them. CDR3 region: CASSLEADSYYEQYF. CDR3 sequence (DNA): TGTGCCAGCAGCTTAGAGGCAGACTCCTACTACGAGCAGTACTTC.

This clone has a handful of counts. The rearrangement uses TRBV28 and TRBJ1-2; no reliable D call. The length of the CDR3 is 13 residues. Per the germline V gene, CDR1 is MDHEN and CDR2 is SYDVKM. V lost 2 bases to trimming and J lost 4 bases, with 8 bases between them. The CDR3 protein is CASSLEATYGYTF. The CDR3, as DNA: TGTGCCAGCAGTTTAGAGGCAACCTATGGCTACACCTTC.

The rearrangement links TRBV5-4 to TRBJ2-7, with 11 bases fitting TRBD1. In germline, CDR1 is SGHNT, CDR2 YYREEE (reference sequence). Trimming cost V 4 bases and J 4 bases; bases outside gene matches: 4. CDR3 length: 14 amino acids. CDR3 nucleotide sequence: TGTGCCAGCAGCGCCGGGACAGGGGGTTACGAGCAGTACTTC. Translating gives CASSAGTGGYEQYF.

The CDR3 DNA follows: TGTGCCAGCAGCGTAGGAGCCGTAACCCCTGGAAACACCATATATTTT. Translating it yields CASSVGAVTPGNTIYF. The genes are TRBV9 and TRBJ1-3; D unresolved. Looked up from germline, CDR1 is SGDLS and CDR2 is YYNGEE. This CDR3 has 16 amino acids. Trimming left V 0 bases short and J 2 bases short, with 12 bases between.

The chain recombines TRBV27 with TRBJ1-6; the match to TRBD1 covers 7 bases. The CDR3 length is 14 residues. Trimming took 6 bases from V and 7 from J; bases not matched to a gene: 6. Germline CDR1 MNHEY, CDR2 SMNVEV (reference sequence). The CDR3 region has the DNA TGTGCCAGCAGACTGACAGGGCGGAATTCACCCCTCCACTTT. Its protein is CASRLTGRNSPLHF.

This chain joins TRBV28 and TRBJ2-2; TRBD2 might be the D (5 bases). CDR1 is MDHEN, CDR2 SYDVKM, per germline. V lost 5 bases to trimming and J lost 0 bases, with 22 bases between them. The CDR3 has 19 residues. The CDR3 coding sequence is TGTGCCAGCAGTGGTGGTGGTCTCAGCGGAGATTCGAACACCGGGGAGCTGTTTTTT. Translated, it gives CASSGGGLSGDSNTGELFF. Full variable domain (rest looked up from reference TRBV28 and TRBJ2-2): DVKVTQSSRYLVKRTGEKVFLECVQDMDHENMFWYRQDPGLGLRLIYFSYDVKMKEKGDIPEGYSVSREKKERFSLILESASTNQTSMYLCASSGGGLSGDSNTGELFFGEGSRLTVL.

V gene TRBV4-1 combines with J gene TRBJ2-7; 11 bases fit TRBD2. Unmatched junction bases numbered 9, after V lost 0 bases and J lost 2 bases. Germline V CDR1 and CDR2: MGHRA, YSYEKL. The length of the CDR3 is 18 residues. The CDR3 sequence: CASSQEGATSGRTYEQYF. DNA of the CDR3: TGCGCCAGCAGCCAAGAGGGTGCAACTAGCGGGAGAACCTACGAGCAGTACTTC.

A few counts support this clone. The chain carries TRBV4-1 and TRBJ2-7; the D is unclear. V dropped 11 bases and J dropped 3 bases, with 14 bases sitting between them. Germline V CDR1 and CDR2: MGHRA, YSYEKL. This CDR3 region has 12 residues. CDR3 sequence: CALPAESYEQYF. The CDR3 DNA reads as TGCGCCTTGCCGGCGGAAAGCTACGAGCAGTACTTC.

The gene calls are TRBV27 and TRBJ2-3; D is unclear. In germline, CDR1 is MNHEY, CDR2 SMNVEV (reference sequence). The CDR3 length is 12 residues. Trimming took 5 bases from V and 1 from J, leaving 4 bases between them. The CDR3 DNA sequence: TGTGCCAGCAGTCCTGGCACAGATACGCAGTATTTT. It specifies CASSPGTDTQYF.

The chain is built from TRBV27 and TRBJ1-1; the D gene is possibly TRBD1 (5 bases). This CDR3 is 13 amino acids long. The V gene's germline CDR1 is MNHEY and CDR2 SMNVEV (reference sequence). Trimming removed 3 bases at V and 1 base at J, with 6 bases between. The CDR3 reads CASSFTGNTEAFF. The CDR3 coding sequence is TGTGCCAGCAGTTTTACAGGGAACACTGAAGCTTTCTTT.

The V and J genes are TRBV5-4 and TRBJ2-1; D remains unclear. The CDR3 spans 13 residues. V lost 4 bases and J 0 bases, leaving 5 bases between the germline ends. Per germline, CDR1 SGHNT and CDR2 YYREEE (reference sequence). The CDR3: CASSGSSYNEQFF. The CDR3 DNA reads as TGTGCCAGCAGCGGTAGCTCCTACAATGAGCAGTTCTTC.

This chain uses TRBV5-4 with TRBJ2-3; D gene ambiguous. V dropped 4 bases and J dropped 11 bases, with 11 bases sitting between them. CDR3 size: 11 residues. From germline, CDR1 is SGHNT and CDR2 YYREEE (reference sequence). The CDR3 DNA is TGTGCCAGCAGCCATGACCCGGGGCAGTATTTT. Amino acid sequence: CASSHDPGQYF.

The chain employs TRBV27 and TRBJ2-3; D remains ambiguous. V was trimmed by 3 bases and J by 4 bases, leaving 8 bases between them. Per germline, CDR1 MNHEY and CDR2 SMNVEV (reference sequence). This CDR3 is built from 13 residues. CDR3: CASSFSSADTQYF. CDR3 nucleotides: TGTGCCAGCAGTTTTTCGTCGGCAGATACGCAGTATTTT.